Presented here are 3 T cell receptor beta chains from one specimen sequenced in a study of blood T cells in healthy people across ages. A second 7 to 11 cycle PCR used barcoded and J-beta primers. TCRdb called the 5' RACE reads again in MiXCR, with one record for every CDR3 protein. The table includes 1,500,000 or so distinct CDR3 sequences, approximately 63% detected once. The sample taken for sequencing was blood. These TCRs come from a man aged 18 to 30 in good health.

The chain uses TRBV15 and TRBJ2-3; D unclear. CDR3 length: 13 residues. Germline values: CDR1 LNHNV, CDR2 YYDKDF (reference sequence). Trimming removed 0 bases at V and 2 bases at J, with 3 bases between. The CDR3 sequence: CATSRDFTDTQYF. Here the CDR3 DNA reads TGTGCCACCAGCAGAGATTTCACAGATACGCAGTATTTT.

This chain connects TRBV7-9 to TRBJ2-1, with 12 bases identical to TRBD2. The J segment lost 5 bases and the V segment lost 2 bases, leaving 7 bases of the junction unmatched. Germline CDR1 reads SEHNR; CDR2 reads FQNEAQ (reference sequence). This CDR3 is 17 amino acids long. The CDR3 is CASSLPRTSGIDNEQFF. CDR3 coding DNA: TGTGCCAGCAGCTTACCCAGGACTAGCGGGATTGACAATGAGCAGTTCTTC.

Only a few counts were recorded for this clonotype. The rearrangement joins TRBV13 to TRBJ2-7; 9 positions agree with TRBD2. Germline trimming cut 5 bases from V and 0 bases from J; bases unmatched to any gene: 11. CDR1 is PRHDT and CDR2 is FYEKMQ in the germline V gene (reference sequence). This CDR3 spans 17 amino acids. The CDR3 nucleotides read TGTGCCAGCAGCCCTGGGGCTAGCGGGGAAAGCTCCTACGAGCAGTACTTC. Its protein product is CASSPGASGESSYEQYF.